The 22 T cell receptor beta chains below come from one sample, sequenced in a study of T cells after yellow fever vaccination (dated by TCRdb to between 2018 and 2021). The treatment or condition label here, explained by the study, means: live attenuated yellow fever vaccine strain. The library came from 5' RACE. Sequencing was performed on an Illumina HiSeq 2500. TCRdb reprocessing: public reads trimmed at Q25 with fastp, clones called with MiXCR, in-frame beta chains kept. Entries are consolidated by CDR3 protein sequence, retaining the most common genes and DNA. The sample records roughly 300,000 distinct CDR3 sequences, roughly 6.8% of which are singletons. The leading ten clones occupy 18% of the sample. Sequenced here: PBMCs, sampled about 41 days after the first yellow fever vaccination. These receptors were obtained from a man aged 18-30 years who received the YFV17D yellow fever vaccine.

This clonotype has a handful of counts. The rearrangement links TRBV4-3 to TRBJ1-2; 7 positions match TRBD1. The CDR3 is 17 amino acids. Germline V gives CDR1 LGHNA, CDR2 YSLEER. The V and J ends lost 1 base and 2 bases, in that order; junction bases with no gene match: 10. The chain's CDR3 is CASSQGPGQIMNYGYTF. The CDR3 DNA is TGCGCCAGCAGCCAAGGCCCGGGACAGATAATGAACTATGGCTACACCTTC.

The chain recombines TRBV20-1 with TRBJ1-2; 9 bases match TRBD1. CDR3 size: 14 residues. V lost 0 bases, J lost 4 bases, and 3 bases stayed unmatched. Germline CDR1 DFQATT, CDR2 SNEGSKA (reference sequence). This CDR3 is CSAREDRGTYGYTF. As DNA, the CDR3 is TGCAGTGCTAGAGAGGACAGGGGTACCTATGGCTACACCTTC.

The sample holds a few counts of this clonotype. The rearrangement joins TRBV7-8 to TRBJ1-1, with 7 bases lining up with TRBD1. CDR3 length equals 13 residues. The V and J ends lost 5 bases and 3 bases, in that order; junction bases with no gene match: 3. Germline CDR1 reads SGHVS; CDR2 reads FQNEAQ. The CDR3 DNA is TGTGCCAGCAGCATACAGGGGTACACTGAAGCTTTCTTT. Its translation is CASSIQGYTEAFF.

The sample holds a few counts of this clonotype. The chain couples TRBV3-1 to TRBJ2-4, with 9 bases that match TRBD1. CDR1 LGHDT and CDR2 YNNKEL come from the germline V gene (reference sequence). The V segment lost 8 bases and the J segment 1 base; nucleotides outside the gene matches: 0. This CDR3 spans 13 amino acids. CDR3 residues: CASGTGAKNIQYF. The CDR3 coding sequence is TGTGCCAGCGGGACAGGGGCCAAAAACATTCAGTACTTC.

This chain uses TRBV5-1 with TRBJ2-3; D might be TRBD1 or TRBD2, each matching 5 bases. In germline, CDR1 is SGHRS, CDR2 YFSETQ. This CDR3 is built from 15 residues. V was trimmed by 0 bases and J by 12 bases, leaving 20 bases between them. CDR3 region: CASSLALQRGALQYF. As DNA, the CDR3 is TGCGCCAGCAGCTTGGCCTTGCAGAGGGGAGCTCTCCAGTATTTT.

This clonotype was counted ten times or more. The chain carries TRBV5-1 and TRBJ2-1; 12 bases map to TRBD2. With V trimmed by 4 bases and J by 5 bases, 10 bases remained unmatched. CDR1 is SGHRS, CDR2 YFSETQ, per germline. The CDR3 contains 17 residues. DNA of the CDR3: TGCGCCAGCAGCCTACGACTAGCGGGGGATAACGACAATGAGCAGTTCTTC. The encoded protein is CASSLRLAGDNDNEQFF. The whole variable domain, filled in from reference TRBV5-1 and TRBJ2-1, reads KAGVTQTPRYLIKTRGQQVTLSCSPISGHRSVSWYQQTPGQGLQFLFEYFSETQRNKGNFPGRFSGRQFSNSRSEMNVSTLELGDSALYLCASSLRLAGDNDNEQFFGPGTRLTVL.

This clonotype came up a few times. This chain joins TRBV4-3 and TRBJ1-1; D possibly corresponds to TRBD1 (6 bases). Trimming removed 0 bases from V and 11 bases from J, with 19 bases in between. The CDR3 length is 15 residues. Germline-derived CDR1 and CDR2 are LGHNA and YSLEER. CDR3 coding DNA: TGCGCCAGCAGCCAAGATGGGGGTTGGGCAGGGGTCGCTTTCTTT. Translating gives CASSQDGGWAGVAFF.

This clonotype was counted between two and nine times. The chain couples TRBV7-8 to TRBJ2-6; no clear D gene. This CDR3 is built from 16 residues. Germline CDR1 reads SGHVS; CDR2 reads FQNEAQ. Trimming cost V 3 bases and J 2 bases, with 11 bases left between them. CDR3 DNA sequence: TGTGCCAGCAGCTTCGTGATTGGCCCTGGGGCCAACGTCCTGACTTTC. This codes for CASSFVIGPGANVLTF.

A few counts support this clonotype. The chain carries TRBV6-2 or TRBV6-3 and TRBJ2-7, with 11 positions matching TRBD1. With 7 bases clipped from V and 6 bases from J, the junction kept 2 bases outside the gene matches. The CDR3 runs to 12 residues. Germline CDR1 and CDR2: MNHEY and SVGEGT. The CDR3 DNA reads as TGTGCCAGCAACGGACAGGGGGCCGAGCAGTACTTC. It translates to CASNGQGAEQYF.

This clonotype was picked up many times. The chain joins TRBV28 to TRBJ2-5; D may be TRBD1 (6 bases). The CDR3 covers 12 residues. The germline V gene encodes CDR1 MDHEN and CDR2 SYDVKM. V lost 8 bases, J lost 4 bases, and 11 bases lay in between. Here the CDR3 reads CASSGRGETQYF. The CDR3 nucleotides are TGTGCCAGCTCCGGCAGGGGAGAGACCCAGTACTTC.

This clonotype was observed at least ten times. The conserved phenylalanine or tryptophan normally closing the CDR3 is absent here, so this likely arose from a read error. The limits of the CDR3 on the DNA are not certain, so only TCRdb's listed CDR3 is given. The chain joins TRBV20-1 to TRBJ2-1; the D call in the table, TRBD2, was not verified against the DNA. Germline CDR1 DFQATT, CDR2 SNEGSKA (reference sequence). The CDR3 is made up of 13 amino acids, end residues included. CDR3 amino acids: CSASLPHLAGGLL.

In its sample, this clonotype was seen a few times. J is TRBJ2-3 and V is TRBV7-9; D possibly uses TRBD1 or TRBD2 (6 bases each). From germline, CDR1 is SEHNR and CDR2 FQNEAQ (reference sequence). This CDR3 comprises 15 residues. V lost 7 bases to trimming and J lost 2 bases, with 16 bases between them. CDR3 DNA sequence: TGTGCCAGCAACAAGAGAGGGGGGAACACAGATACGCAGTATTTT. Translation gives CASNKRGGNTDTQYF. Complete variable domain (other parts from reference TRBV7-9 and TRBJ2-3): DTGVSQNPRHKITKRGQNVTFRCDPISEHNRLYWYRQTLGQGPEFLTYFQNEAQLEKSRLLSDRFSAERPKGSFSTLEIQRTEQGDSAMYLCASNKRGGNTDTQYFGPGTRLTVL.

The chain carries TRBV5-1 and TRBJ2-5; D ambiguous. Germline V CDR1 and CDR2: SGHRS, YFSETQ. The V end was cut by 4 bases, the J end by 1 base, with 11 bases between. This CDR3 has 14 amino acids. In DNA form, the CDR3 reads TGCGCCAGCAGCCGGATAGGTGTCCAAGAGACCCAGTACTTC. This translates into CASSRIGVQETQYF. Full variable domain (rest looked up from reference TRBV5-1 and TRBJ2-5): KAGVTQTPRYLIKTRGQQVTLSCSPISGHRSVSWYQQTPGQGLQFLFEYFSETQRNKGNFPGRFSGRQFSNSRSEMNVSTLELGDSALYLCASSRIGVQETQYFGPGTRLLVL.

This chain links TRBV14 with TRBJ2-3, with D uncertain. CDR1 SGHDN and CDR2 FVKESK come from the germline V gene. V lost 4 bases, J lost 0 bases, and 14 bases lay in between. This CDR3 spans 16 amino acids. CDR3 sequence: CASSPPHRASTDTQYF. In nucleotides, the CDR3 is TGTGCCAGCAGCCCCCCTCACCGAGCTAGCACAGATACGCAGTATTTT.

CDR3 nucleotide sequence: TGCGCCAGCAGCCCCTGGGGACAGGGGTATGAAAAACTGTTTTTT. This sequence encodes CASSPWGQGYEKLFF. The gene calls are TRBV4-3 and TRBJ1-4, with 10 nucleotides matching TRBD1. The CDR3 spans 15 residues. Unmatched junction bases numbered 5, after V lost 4 bases and J lost 6 bases. Per the germline V gene, CDR1 is LGHNA and CDR2 is YSLEER.

The rearrangement joins TRBV5-4 to TRBJ2-3; a weak D match, TRBD1 (6 bases). The CDR3 is 15 amino acids. Germline-derived CDR1 and CDR2 are SGHNT and YYREEE (reference sequence). The V end lost 2 bases, the J end lost 0 bases, and 10 bases lay between the germline ends. The CDR3 reads CASSFRGSSTDTQYF. The CDR3 DNA reads TGTGCCAGCAGCTTCAGGGGATCTAGCACAGATACGCAGTATTTT.

This clonotype was counted only a few times. V and J are TRBV7-2 and TRBJ2-1; D not resolved. This CDR3 comprises 13 residues. The V end lost 2 bases, the J end lost 3 bases, and 5 bases lay between the germline ends. The V gene's germline CDR1 is SGHTA and CDR2 FQGNSA. The CDR3 sequence: CASSLWVYNEQFF. The CDR3 DNA reads TGTGCCAGCAGCTTATGGGTCTACAATGAGCAGTTCTTC.

There are a few counts of this clonotype. V is TRBV27 and J is TRBJ1-2; D is undetermined. The CDR3 is 14 residues long. V shed 2 bases and J shed 5 bases, with 12 bases lying between them. Germline lookup yields CDR1 MNHEY and CDR2 SMNVEV (reference sequence). CDR3 in amino acids: CASSLTGGRYGYTF. CDR3 coding DNA: TGTGCCAGCAGTTTAACGGGCGGAAGATATGGCTACACCTTC.

The CDR3 nucleotides are TGCAGTGCTAGGGGCCCAGGGACCCAGTACTTC. Protein sequence: CSARGPGTQYF. This rearrangement joins TRBV20-1 to TRBJ2-5; D call uncertain. V dropped 3 bases and J dropped 7 bases, with 9 bases sitting between them. This CDR3 spans 11 amino acids. Germline V gene lookup returns CDR1 DFQATT and CDR2 SNEGSKA (reference sequence).

The rearrangement joins TRBV4-1 to TRBJ2-4; D gene unclear. This CDR3 is 14 amino acids long. Germline lookup yields CDR1 MGHRA and CDR2 YSYEKL. The V and J ends lost 0 bases and 8 bases respectively, with 11 bases between them. In nucleotides, the CDR3 is TGCGCCAGCAGCCAAGAAGGTCAGTTTGACATTCAGTACTTC. It encodes CASSQEGQFDIQYF.

This clonotype was seen only a few times. The chain has TRBV18 and TRBJ2-4; D not resolved. This CDR3 spans 19 amino acids. V lost 6 bases, J lost 3 bases, and 27 bases lay in between. CDR1 and CDR2 from the germline V gene are KGHSH and LQKENI. The CDR3 nucleotides read TGTGCCAGCTCGCGGCTTAGTCAACAGTCAAACTTCGGCAAAAACATTCAGTACTTC. It specifies CASSRLSQQSNFGKNIQYF.

In this sample, this clonotype turned up a few times. The gene calls are TRBV9 and TRBJ1-1; possibly TRBD1 for D (5 bases). V was clipped by 4 bases and J by 6 bases, with 10 bases between them. Germline-derived CDR1 and CDR2 are SGDLS and YYNGEE. This CDR3 comprises 12 residues. Written as DNA, the CDR3 is TGTGCCAGCAGCCAGCAGGGCTCTGAAGCTTTCTTT. It yields the protein CASSQQGSEAFF. Supplemented by reference TRBV9 and TRBJ1-1, the full variable domain reads DSGVTQTPKHLITATGQRVTLRCSPRSGDLSVYWYQQSLDQGLQFLIQYYNGEERAKGNILERFSAQQFPDLHSELNLSSLELGDSALYFCASSQQGSEAFFGQGTRLTVV.